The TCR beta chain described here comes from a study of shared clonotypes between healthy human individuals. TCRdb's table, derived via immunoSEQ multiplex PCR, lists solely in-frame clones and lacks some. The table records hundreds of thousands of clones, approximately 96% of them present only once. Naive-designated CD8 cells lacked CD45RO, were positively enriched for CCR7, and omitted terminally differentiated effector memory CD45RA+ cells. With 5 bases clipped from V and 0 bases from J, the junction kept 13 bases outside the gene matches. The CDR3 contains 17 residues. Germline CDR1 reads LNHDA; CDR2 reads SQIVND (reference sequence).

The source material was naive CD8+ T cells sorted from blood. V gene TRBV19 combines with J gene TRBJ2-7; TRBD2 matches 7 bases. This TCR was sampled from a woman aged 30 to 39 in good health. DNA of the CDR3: TGTGCCAGTAGTTCAAGAGAGGCGGGGACTATCTCCTACGAGCAGTACTTC. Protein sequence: CASSSREAGTISYEQYF.